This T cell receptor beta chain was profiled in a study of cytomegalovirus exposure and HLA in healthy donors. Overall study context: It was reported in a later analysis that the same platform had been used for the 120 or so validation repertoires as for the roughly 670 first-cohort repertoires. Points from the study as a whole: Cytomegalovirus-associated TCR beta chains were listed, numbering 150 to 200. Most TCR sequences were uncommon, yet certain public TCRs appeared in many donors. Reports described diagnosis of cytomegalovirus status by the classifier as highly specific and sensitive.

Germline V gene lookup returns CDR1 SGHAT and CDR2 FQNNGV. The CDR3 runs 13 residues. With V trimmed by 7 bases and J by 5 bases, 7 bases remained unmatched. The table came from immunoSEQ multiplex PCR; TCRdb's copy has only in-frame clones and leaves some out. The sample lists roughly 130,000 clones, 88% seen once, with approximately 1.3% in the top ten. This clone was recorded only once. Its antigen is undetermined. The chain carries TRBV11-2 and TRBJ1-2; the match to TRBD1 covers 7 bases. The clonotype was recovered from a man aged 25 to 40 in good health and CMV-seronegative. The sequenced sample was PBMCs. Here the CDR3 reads CASTVDRRYGYTF. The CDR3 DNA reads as TGTGCCAGCACCGTGGACAGGAGGTATGGCTACACCTTC.